This TCR beta chain is drawn from a study of CD8 T cells in ankylosing spondylitis. As concerns this clonotype: Its antigen is not identified.

The junction had 9 bases not matched to a gene; V was cut back by 7 bases and J by 7 bases. CDR3 size: 14 residues. Germline CDR1 and CDR2: MNHNS and SASEGT. From the 5' RACE reads, TCRdb called clonotypes with MiXCR, one entry per CDR3 protein. This sample has approximately 290,000 distinct CDR3 sequences, with roughly 20% found just once. Overall study findings and caveats: There was a TCR beta motif, made of fewer than 10 highly homologous variants, that appeared characteristic of ankylosing spondylitis blood. Relatively rare in peripheral blood, disease-linked clones were also CD8+. Disease-associated clones were reportedly significantly overrepresented in matched ankylosing spondylitis synovial fluid. Earlier reports found some motif variants in synovial fluid and blood in reactive arthritis.

The sequenced sample consisted of blood, either unsorted or a sorted T cell fraction (not recorded which). The sequence was collected from a female donor with ankylosing spondylitis or in good health (not recorded which). J is TRBJ1-2 and V is TRBV6-1, with 10 bases fitting TRBD1. The CDR3 region is CASNFPGTGVGYTF. The DNA of the CDR3 is TGTGCCAGCAATTTCCCCGGGACAGGGGTTGGCTACACCTTC.